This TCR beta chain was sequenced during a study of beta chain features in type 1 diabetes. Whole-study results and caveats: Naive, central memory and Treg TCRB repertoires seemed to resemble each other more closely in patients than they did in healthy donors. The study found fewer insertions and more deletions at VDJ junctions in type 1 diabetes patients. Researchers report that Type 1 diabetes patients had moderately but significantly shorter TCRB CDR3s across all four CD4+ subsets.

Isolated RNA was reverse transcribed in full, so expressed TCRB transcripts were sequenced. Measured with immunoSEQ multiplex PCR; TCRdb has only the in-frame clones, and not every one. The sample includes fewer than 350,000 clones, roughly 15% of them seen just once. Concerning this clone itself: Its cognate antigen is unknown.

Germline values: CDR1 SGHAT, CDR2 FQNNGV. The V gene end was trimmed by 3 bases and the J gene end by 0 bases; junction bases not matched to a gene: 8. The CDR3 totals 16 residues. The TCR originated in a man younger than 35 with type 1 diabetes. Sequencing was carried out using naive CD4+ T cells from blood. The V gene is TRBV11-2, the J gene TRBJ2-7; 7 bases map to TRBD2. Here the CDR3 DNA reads TGTGCCAGCAGCTTGGAAAGAAGCGGGAACTCCTACGAGCAGTACTTC. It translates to CASSLERSGNSYEQYF.